A selection of T cell receptor beta chains follows, all from one sample in a study of T cells in Graves' hyperthyroidism and ophthalmopathy. TCRdb reprocessed the multiplex PCR reads with MiXCR, giving one entry per CDR3 protein. The sample has approximately 870,000 distinct CDR3 sequences; more than 30% are singletons. The source material was blood. The receptor set was obtained from a man younger than 35 with Graves' hyperthyroidism. The CDR3 runs from the conserved cysteine through the conserved F or W. D genes are given only for firm matches. Not every row has a clone size; where given, it reads once, few, many or a size class.

j_gene: TRBJ2-7; abundance: many; v_gene: TRBV29-1; d_gene: .; CDR3nt: TGCAGCGTTGAATTGGAGGAAACCTACGAGCAGTACTTC; CDR3aa: CSVELEETYEQYF
j_gene: TRBJ1-2; abundance: .; v_gene: TRBV11-3; d_gene: TRBD1; CDR3nt: TGTGCCGGCAGCTTACAATCGACAGGGATCGGCTACACCTTC; CDR3aa: CAGSLQSTGIGYTF
j_gene: TRBJ2-2; abundance: many; v_gene: TRBV2; d_gene: .; CDR3nt: TGTGCCAGCAGGGACGGGTCCTTGGGGAACACCGGGGAGCTGTTTTTT; CDR3aa: CASRDGSLGNTGELFF
j_gene: TRBJ2-7; abundance: many; v_gene: TRBV20-1; d_gene: .; CDR3nt: TGCAGTGCTAGAGGCGGGATGTTAATTGGCGAGCAGTACTTC; CDR3aa: CSARGGMLIGEQYF
j_gene: TRBJ2-5; abundance: .; v_gene: TRBV20-1; d_gene: TRBD2; CDR3nt: TGCAGTGCCCCAAACCCCGCGGGAGGGACCCAGTACTTC; CDR3aa: CSAPNPAGGTQYF
j_gene: TRBJ1-2; abundance: .; v_gene: TRBV7-2; d_gene: .; CDR3nt: TGTGCCAGCAGCCAACGAACAGGGCCGATAACCTTC; CDR3aa: CASSQRTGPITF
j_gene: TRBJ2-5; abundance: .; v_gene: TRBV20-1; d_gene: TRBD2; CDR3nt: TGCAGTGCTAGAGATTTCGGGGTCCGGGCGGGAGGGCCAGGAGAGCAGTACTTC; CDR3aa: CSARDFGVRAGGPGEQYF
j_gene: TRBJ2-7; abundance: few; v_gene: TRBV20-1; d_gene: .; CDR3nt: TGCAGTGCTAGAGACCCGGCCAGCTACGAGCAGTACTTC; CDR3aa: CSARDPASYEQYF
j_gene: TRBJ1-1; abundance: .; v_gene: TRBV6-5; d_gene: .; CDR3nt: TGTGCCAGCAGTTACGGCCGGGGGTTTGAAGCTTTCTTT; CDR3aa: CASSYGRGFEAFF
j_gene: TRBJ1-1; abundance: once; v_gene: TRBV10-3; d_gene: .; CDR3nt: TGTGCCAGCAAGGGCACGAAGGGCAGGGATCACACTGAAGCTTTCTTT; CDR3aa: CASKGTKGRDHTEAFF
j_gene: TRBJ1-1; abundance: many; v_gene: TRBV29-1; d_gene: .; CDR3nt: TGCAGCGTTCATAACACTGAAGCTTTCTTT; CDR3aa: CSVHNTEAFF
j_gene: TRBJ2-5; abundance: many; v_gene: TRBV29-1; d_gene: TRBD2; CDR3nt: TGCAGCACTAGCGAGGGAGGTGGAGAGACCCAGTACTTC; CDR3aa: CSTSEGGGETQYF
j_gene: TRBJ1-2; abundance: many; v_gene: TRBV19; d_gene: .; CDR3nt: TGTGCCAGTAGTCGGGAGTCGTACTATGGCTACACCTTC; CDR3aa: CASSRESYYGYTF
j_gene: TRBJ1-1; abundance: many; v_gene: TRBV10-3; d_gene: .; CDR3nt: TGTGCCATCAGTGAGTCGTCGAAGACTGAAGCTTTCTTT; CDR3aa: CAISESSKTEAFF
j_gene: TRBJ1-4; abundance: many; v_gene: TRBV4-1; d_gene: .; CDR3nt: TGCGCCAGCAGCCAAGATGGCGAAAAACTGTTTTTT; CDR3aa: CASSQDGEKLFF
j_gene: TRBJ2-2; abundance: .; v_gene: TRBV6-5; d_gene: TRBD2; CDR3nt: TGTGCCAGCAGTTTCCGTACTAGCGGGAGACCCGGGGAGCTGTTTTTT; CDR3aa: CASSFRTSGRPGELFF
j_gene: TRBJ2-4; abundance: once; v_gene: TRBV2; d_gene: .; CDR3nt: TGTGCCAGCAGCGCAGAATCCAAAAACATTCAGTACTTC; CDR3aa: CASSAESKNIQYF
j_gene: TRBJ2-7; abundance: many; v_gene: TRBV19; d_gene: .; CDR3nt: TGTGCCAGTAGTAGAGACAGCACCTACGAGCAGTACTTC; CDR3aa: CASSRDSTYEQYF
j_gene: TRBJ1-2; abundance: many; v_gene: TRBV9; d_gene: TRBD1; CDR3nt: TGTGCCAGCAGCGCCCGGGACAGCACAGTCTATGGCTACACCTTC; CDR3aa: CASSARDSTVYGYTF
j_gene: TRBJ1-5; abundance: many; v_gene: TRBV10-3; d_gene: .; CDR3nt: TGTGCCATCAGTTCAGGGGATAGCAATCAGCCCCAGCATTTT; CDR3aa: CAISSGDSNQPQHF
j_gene: TRBJ2-7; abundance: few; v_gene: TRBV12-3/TRBV12-4; d_gene: .; CDR3nt: TGTGCCAGCAGTGAGACCTCCCAGTCTGAAGAGCAGTACTTC; CDR3aa: CASSETSQSEEQYF
j_gene: TRBJ1-1; abundance: many; v_gene: TRBV29-1; d_gene: .; CDR3nt: TGCAGCGCGGGAGGGGAAGCTGAAGCTTTCTTT; CDR3aa: CSAGGEAEAFF
j_gene: TRBJ2-2; abundance: .; v_gene: TRBV25-1; d_gene: .; CDR3nt: TGTGCCAGCAGCCAACTAGACACCGGGGAGCTGTTTTTT; CDR3aa: CASSQLDTGELFF
j_gene: TRBJ1-3; abundance: .; v_gene: TRBV4-3; d_gene: TRBD1; CDR3nt: TGCGCCAGCAGCCAAACAGGGGGCTTAGACACCATATATTTT; CDR3aa: CASSQTGGLDTIYF